A selection of T cell receptor beta chains follows, all from one sample in a study of identical twins. MiXCR, run by TCRdb on the 5' RACE reads, gives a single entry per CDR3 protein. The sample contains 700,000 or so distinct CDR3 sequences, 8.5% to 9% of which appear only once. These data were also filed under a second study, of yellow fever vaccine responses in identical twins.

Sequencing was done on a sample of PBMCs. These receptors all come from a woman younger than 35 in good health. Both conserved end residues are trimmed from each CDR3. The D gene is left open where the match is weak.

D gene: NA; V gene: TRBV4-2; CDR3 protein: ASSQDGAGEQY
D gene: TRBD1; V gene: TRBV28; CDR3 protein: ASSPRDRPYLQY
D gene: NA; V gene: TRBV4-3; CDR3 protein: ASSQEDRNSGANVLT
D gene: TRBD1; V gene: TRBV5-1; CDR3 protein: ASSLDRAPDTQY
D gene: TRBD2; V gene: TRBV5-4; CDR3 protein: ASSLGVLTGGPIAEETQY
D gene: TRBD2; V gene: TRBV6-2/TRBV6-3; CDR3 protein: AGRASGVLMETQY
D gene: TRBD1; V gene: TRBV20-1; CDR3 protein: SVRGRVYGYT
D gene: NA; V gene: TRBV2; CDR3 protein: ASISGEETQY
D gene: NA; V gene: TRBV6-2/TRBV6-3; CDR3 protein: ASRSRGSGTEAF
D gene: NA; V gene: TRBV18; CDR3 protein: ASSQKEGINVLT
D gene: NA; V gene: TRBV7-2; CDR3 protein: ASSLKGEAGETQY
D gene: NA; V gene: TRBV11-2; CDR3 protein: ASSLGFRIGGHSYEQY
D gene: NA; V gene: TRBV12-3/TRBV12-4; CDR3 protein: ASSPLGLSNNEQF
D gene: TRBD1; V gene: TRBV29-1; CDR3 protein: SVTGGEQY
D gene: TRBD1; V gene: TRBV2; CDR3 protein: ASSDARTGTYEQY
D gene: NA; V gene: TRBV6-1; CDR3 protein: ASTEGGGYNEQF
D gene: NA; V gene: TRBV3-1; CDR3 protein: ASSQARTGTLAYEQY
D gene: TRBD2; V gene: TRBV29-1; CDR3 protein: SGGLADSTDTQY
D gene: NA; V gene: TRBV20-1; CDR3 protein: MAREPLGGDSGELF
D gene: NA; V gene: TRBV7-9; CDR3 protein: ASSLATDHSAQY
D gene: TRBD1; V gene: TRBV6-1; CDR3 protein: ASLEGQGLGEAF
D gene: NA; V gene: TRBV27; CDR3 protein: ASSLSSGGEAF
D gene: TRBD2; V gene: TRBV12-3/TRBV12-4; CDR3 protein: ASTPGLAGGPDEQF
D gene: NA; V gene: TRBV29-1; CDR3 protein: SVAGTHETQY
D gene: NA; V gene: TRBV29-1; CDR3 protein: SVESGAGTGELF
D gene: NA; V gene: TRBV12-3/TRBV12-4; CDR3 protein: ASSLGGGAGGELF
D gene: TRBD1; V gene: TRBV6-1; CDR3 protein: ASSEVGTGSADTQY
D gene: NA; V gene: TRBV7-8; CDR3 protein: ASSLDWGRDEKLF
D gene: TRBD2; V gene: TRBV6-2/TRBV6-3; CDR3 protein: ASKPGLAGVEQY
D gene: NA; V gene: TRBV12-3/TRBV12-4; CDR3 protein: ASTLAGEAF
D gene: NA; V gene: TRBV29-1; CDR3 protein: SVGPPLRQIETNYGYT
D gene: NA; V gene: TRBV29-1; CDR3 protein: SVEEGRDPNPTDTQY